This T cell receptor beta chain is drawn from a study of blood T cell repertoires in COVID-19. The CDR3 is 16 amino acids. Germline V gene sequence: CDR1 LGHDT, CDR2 YNNKEL (reference sequence). The V and J ends lost 0 bases and 9 bases, in that order; junction bases with no gene match: 9. The protocol was immunoSEQ multiplex PCR, while the TCRdb copy is restricted to in-frame clones and leaves out a portion. The sample consists of around 68,000 clones, over 75% of them appearing once. This chain uses TRBV3-1 (or the pseudogene TRBV3-2) with TRBJ2-1; TRBD2 matches 9 bases. The receptor was isolated from a man aged 50-59 years with acute or convalescent COVID-19. The sample comprised peripheral blood. DNA for the CDR3: TGTGCCAGCAGCCAAGATCGGATAGCGGGAGCCGTTGAGCAGTTCTTC. Encoded protein: CASSQDRIAGAVEQFF.